These 11 T cell receptor beta chains came from one sample sequenced in a study of cytomegalovirus exposure and HLA in healthy donors. PCR was performed using 60 Vbeta and 13 Jbeta primers. Assay: immunoSEQ multiplex PCR; the TCRdb copy retains only in-frame clones and omits some. The sample includes about 180,000 clones, about four fifths of them seen just once. Input material: PBMCs. The receptor source for this set is a young woman in good health and CMV-seronegative.

The chain uses TRBV9 and TRBJ2-5, with no clear D. V lost 4 bases and J 1 base, leaving 11 bases between the germline ends. CDR3 length: 14 residues. The germline CDR1 and CDR2 sequences are SGDLS and YYNGEE. DNA for the CDR3: TGTGCCAGCAGCCCCCACGTCGGCCAAGAGACCCAGTACTTC. Its translation: CASSPHVGQETQYF.

The count of this clone is one. V gene TRBV7-3 combines with J gene TRBJ2-5; D not resolved. The CDR3 sequence is 14 residues long. CDR1 is SGHTA and CDR2 is FQGTGA in the germline V gene. V was trimmed by 1 base and J by 5 bases, leaving 11 bases between them. The CDR3 loop reads CASSLNSEVETQYF. The DNA of the CDR3 is TGTGCCAGCAGCTTAAACTCCGAAGTGGAGACCCAGTACTTC. The full variable domain, its missing parts supplied by reference TRBV7-3 and TRBJ2-5, is GAGVSQTPSNKVTEKGKYVELRCDPISGHTALYWYRQSLGQGPEFLIYFQGTGAADDSGLPNDRFFAVRPEGSVSTLKIQRTERGDSAVYLCASSLNSEVETQYFGPGTRLLVL.

J is TRBJ1-1 and V is TRBV4-1; tentative D call: TRBD1 (5 bases). The germline CDR1 and CDR2 sequences are MGHRA and YSYEKL. CDR3 length: 14 residues. V lost 4 bases and J 3 bases, leaving 12 bases between the germline ends. The CDR3 nucleotides are TGCGCCAGCAGCCCTCGATTGGGGCACACTGAAGCTTTCTTT. This gives the protein CASSPRLGHTEAFF.

The chain couples TRBV18 to TRBJ1-5; no reliable D call. Between the trimmed V and J ends, which lost 4 bases and 3 bases, there was a span of 10 bases. Germline assignment: CDR1 KGHSH and CDR2 LQKENI. The CDR3 is 14 residues long. The CDR3 bases are TGTGCCAGCTCACGGCAGGCAGACAATCAGCCCCAGCATTTT. As protein: CASSRQADNQPQHF.

This chain joins TRBV28 and TRBJ2-7; TRBD1 matches 8 bases. CDR3 length: 14 residues. The germline gives CDR1 MDHEN, CDR2 SYDVKM. V lost 3 bases to trimming and J lost 7 bases; unmatched junction nucleotides: 8. CDR3 sequence (DNA): TGTGCCAGCAGTTTGGACAGGGTTAAGGAGGAGCAGTACTTC. Amino acids: CASSLDRVKEEQYF.

The sample holds one count of this clone. The chain recombines TRBV18 with TRBJ2-7; 13 bases line up with TRBD2. This CDR3 is 16 amino acids long. J lost 5 bases, V lost 6 bases, and 10 bases had no gene match. The germline CDR1 and CDR2 sequences are KGHSH and LQKENI. The CDR3, as DNA: TGTGCCAGCTCCCTACTACTAGCGGGGGGGATCCACGAGCAGTACTTC. It encodes CASSLLLAGGIHEQYF.

This clone was detected only a few times. The chain links TRBV30 to TRBJ2-1, with D possibly matching TRBD1 (6 bases). Germline assignment: CDR1 GTSNPN and CDR2 SVGIG (reference sequence). The CDR3 runs to 13 residues. Trimming removed 1 base from V and 4 bases from J, with 8 bases in between. The CDR3 is CAWSGQEYNEQFF. CDR3 in DNA: TGTGCCTGGAGTGGACAGGAGTACAATGAGCAGTTCTTC. Full variable domain (missing parts from reference TRBV30 and TRBJ2-1): SQTIHQWPATLVQPVGSPLSLECTVEGTSNPNLYWYRQAAGRGLQLLFYSVGIGQISSEVPQNLSASRPQDRQFILSSKKLLLSDSGFYLCAWSGQEYNEQFFGPGTRLTVL.

This clone turned up a few times. The V and J genes are TRBV4-3 and TRBJ1-1; D not certain. Trimming cost V 4 bases and J 3 bases, with 12 bases left between them. Germline V gene lookup returns CDR1 LGHNA and CDR2 YSLEER. The CDR3 totals 14 residues. The CDR3 nucleotides read TGCGCCAGCAGCCTGGCGGTTGGTCACACTGAAGCTTTCTTT. Amino acids: CASSLAVGHTEAFF.

The chain uses TRBV5-8 and TRBJ1-2, with D unclear. The V end lost 3 bases, the J end lost 10 bases, and 13 bases lay between the germline ends. CDR1 is SGHTS, CDR2 YDEGEE, per germline. The CDR3 totals 12 residues. In DNA form, the CDR3 reads TGTGCCAGCAGCTCCCTTCCTGTTGTCTACACCTTC. It is translated as CASSSLPVVYTF.

The chain recombines TRBV25-1 with TRBJ2-2; D is perhaps TRBD2 (5 bases). The germline gives CDR1 MGHDK, CDR2 SYGVNS. The CDR3 is made up of 15 amino acids. The germline V and J ends were trimmed by 2 bases and 5 bases, with 12 bases remaining between them. Here the CDR3 reads CASSEAGTGTGELFF. In DNA form, the CDR3 reads TGTGCCAGCAGTGAAGCCGGAACGGGGACCGGGGAGCTGTTTTTT.

The chain carries TRBV5-6 and TRBJ2-4; weak D call: TRBD1 (5 bases). Per the germline V gene, CDR1 is SGHDT and CDR2 is YYEEEE. This CDR3 has 15 amino acids. Trimming pared 4 bases from V and 0 bases from J, leaving 11 bases between. CDR3 residues: CASSVRQIAKNIQYF. The CDR3 nucleotides are TGTGCCAGCAGCGTCCGACAGATAGCCAAAAACATTCAGTACTTC.